This T cell receptor (beta chain) was sequenced in a study of T cell changes during pregnancy in multiple sclerosis. Assay used: immunoSEQ multiplex PCR; TCRdb lists only in-frame clones, some missing. The sample shows just under 65,000 clones, 96% of them seen only once. CDR1 is MNHEY, CDR2 SMNVEV, per germline (reference sequence). The CDR3 contains 14 residues. V was clipped by 4 bases and J by 5 bases; unmatched bases: 1. This chain connects TRBV27 to TRBJ1-5; TRBD1 aligns across 11 bases. The source of this sequence is a female donor with multiple sclerosis, enrolled in a pregnancy study. Sequenced here: CD8+ T cells from peripheral blood mononuclear cells, sampled after pregnancy. DNA of the CDR3: TGTGCCAGCAGTTCGGGACAGGGGGATCAGCCCCAGCATTTT. Residues: CASSSGQGDQPQHF.